This T cell receptor (beta chain) derives from a study of a mutant IDH1 vaccine in newly diagnosed glioma. The data were produced by immunoSEQ multiplex PCR, yet TCRdb's version contains in-frame clones alone and is incomplete. There are fewer than 75,000 clones in the sample; about 88% occur only once, and about 9% lies in the top ten. This sample's time point: week 11, during vaccination. The investigators gave 300 ug of mutant IDH1 20-mer peptide in each vaccine dose, together with topical imiquimod. The CDR3 loop spans 11 amino acids. V lost 7 bases, J lost 5 bases, and 7 bases lay in between. Germline V lookup: CDR1 SGHRS, CDR2 YFSETQ. As regards this clone: Its antigen is as yet unknown.

This chain links TRBV5-1 with TRBJ2-1; no clear D gene. The clonotype was recovered from a woman in her forties or fifties with glioma. The specimen was PBMCs, collected from a glioma patient whose treatment included an IDH1 peptide vaccine. The CDR3 DNA reads as TGCGCCAGCCAGGTAGACAATGAGCAGTTCTTC. It encodes CASQVDNEQFF.